Sequencing of this T cell receptor beta chain was carried out in a study of T cells after yellow fever vaccination. Note on this clonotype: Its cognate antigen is unknown.

Study-level results: Post-booster repertoires again held most primary-vaccination clones (around 95% CD4, just under 90% CD8). Sorted repertoires could include abundant contaminating clonotypes from bulk cells. CD4 and CD8 compartments shared a small share of clonotypes, likely from convergent recombination.

A process of 5'RACE template switching, which added a universal primer site and UMIs, was used to make TCR cDNA. TCRdb independently ran MiXCR on the 5' RACE reads; one entry per CDR3 protein. The data hold hundreds of thousands of distinct CDR3 sequences, with 20% to 25% observed a single time. This receptor was identified in a man aged 18 to 30 who received the YFV17D yellow fever vaccine. Specimen: PBMCs, collected roughly 20 days after the first yellow fever vaccination.

The CDR3 protein is CASSLEREGTQYF. In DNA form, the CDR3 reads TGTGCCAGCAGCTTAGAACGGGAAGGGACCCAGTACTTC. The J gene is TRBJ2-5, the V gene TRBV7-2; D perhaps matches TRBD2 (5 bases). V was clipped by 1 base and J by 7 bases, with 10 bases between them. Germline V gives CDR1 SGHTA, CDR2 FQGNSA. The CDR3 extends over 13 amino acids.